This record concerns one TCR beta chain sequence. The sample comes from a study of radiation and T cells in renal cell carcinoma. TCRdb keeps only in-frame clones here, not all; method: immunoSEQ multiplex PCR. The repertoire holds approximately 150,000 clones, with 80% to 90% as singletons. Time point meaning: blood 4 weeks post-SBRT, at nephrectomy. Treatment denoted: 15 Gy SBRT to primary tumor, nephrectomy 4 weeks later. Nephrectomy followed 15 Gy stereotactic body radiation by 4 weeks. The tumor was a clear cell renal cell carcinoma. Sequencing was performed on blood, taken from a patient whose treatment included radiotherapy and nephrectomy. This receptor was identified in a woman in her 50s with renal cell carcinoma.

CDR3 DNA: TGTGCCAGCAGCTGGGGGACGGGGAACACCGGGGAGCTGTTTTTT. Its protein product is CASSWGTGNTGELFF. The chain joins TRBV11-2 to TRBJ2-2; D might be TRBD1 or TRBD2, each matching 5 bases. V lost 4 bases, J lost 1 base, and 10 bases lay in between. Per germline, CDR1 SGHAT and CDR2 FQNNGV. CDR3 size: 15 residues.